Presented here are 16 T cell receptor beta chains from one specimen sequenced in a study of CD8 T cells in ankylosing spondylitis. Antigens for these TCRs are unknown. Each CDR3 protein is one row after TCRdb ran MiXCR on the 5' RACE reads. The sample contains 250,000 to 350,000 distinct CDR3 sequences, roughly 8% of which appear only once. Findings of the study overall: A motif of eight highly homologous TCR beta variants was seen as apparently characteristic of ankylosing spondylitis blood.

Sequenced input: blood, either unsorted or a sorted T cell fraction (not recorded which). The source of these receptors is a male donor with ankylosing spondylitis.

This clonotype was seen more than once but under ten times. This rearrangement joins TRBV3-1 to TRBJ2-3; 13 bases are a match to TRBD2. The CDR3 extends over 17 amino acids. Germline values: CDR1 LGHDT, CDR2 YNNKEL (reference sequence). Losses at the gene ends were 3 bases for V and 4 bases for J; bases not matched to a gene: 7. The CDR3 nucleotides are TGTGCCAGCAGCCATCTAAGGACTAGCGGGAGCCCAGATACGCAGTATTTT. This encodes CASSHLRTSGSPDTQYF.

The chain has TRBV2 and TRBJ1-1, with D perhaps TRBD1 (5 bases). The CDR3 loop spans 14 amino acids. The germline V gene encodes CDR1 SNHLY and CDR2 FYNNEI. Trimming took off 7 bases at V and 4 bases at J, with 16 bases between the two ends. The CDR3 region has the DNA TGTGCCAGCATCCTAGGGGTATGGGGCACTGAAGCTTTCTTT. It codes for CASILGVWGTEAFF.

The chain joins TRBV12-3 or TRBV12-4 to TRBJ1-5; D remains unclear. The CDR3 consists of 13 residues. Trimming left V 6 bases short and J 6 bases short, with 12 bases between. CDR3 residues: CASRSTRGQPQHF. CDR3 coding DNA: TGTGCCAGCAGAAGTACGCGGGGTCAGCCCCAGCATTTT.

This clonotype was recorded many times. This sequence joins TRBV21-1 and TRBJ2-7; the table's D call, TRBD2, was not checked against the DNA. TRBV21-1 is labeled a pseudogene. The CDR3 has 19 amino acids. The CDR3 sequence: CASSQGGLAGEGDSYEQYF. The CDR3 nucleotides are TGTGCCAGCTCGCAGGGGGGACTAGCGGGAGAGGGGGACTCCTACGAGCAGTACTTC.

This clonotype has only a few counts. Germline and junction disagree at one end, which may indicate a read error. The chain joins TRBV11-2 to TRBJ2-3, with D possibly TRBD1 on 6 matching bases. CDR1 is SGHAT and CDR2 is FQNNGV in the germline V gene. There are 18 residues in the CDR3. CDR3 nucleotide sequence: TGTGCCAGCAGCTCGTTCCCCAGGGGTAAACTTAACACAGATACGCAGTGTTTT. It yields the protein CASSSFPRGKLNTDTQCF.

This clonotype was seen more than once but under ten times. The chain joins TRBV19 to TRBJ2-1; possibly TRBD2 for D (6 bases). The germline gives CDR1 LNHDA, CDR2 SQIVND (reference sequence). This CDR3 region has 17 residues. Trimming pared 1 base from V and 0 bases from J, leaving 13 bases between. The CDR3 here is CASSIGRRDYSYNEQFF. CDR3 nucleotides: TGTGCCAGTAGTATAGGGAGGCGGGATTACTCCTACAATGAGCAGTTCTTC.

This clonotype was picked up a small number of times. The rearrangement joins TRBV4-2 to TRBJ1-5; 12 bases line up with TRBD1. Germline assignment: CDR1 LGHNA and CDR2 YNFKEQ. V lost 1 base and J lost 4; bases outside the gene matches: 2. CDR3 length: 16 residues. DNA for the CDR3: TGTGCCAGCAGCCAAGGGGACAGGGGGCGAAATCAGCCCCAGCATTTT. It codes for CASSQGDRGRNQPQHF.

This clonotype came up many times. The chain carries TRBV20-1 and TRBJ1-2, with 8 nucleotides matching TRBD1. The CDR3 length is 14 residues. CDR1 is DFQATT and CDR2 is SNEGSKA in the germline V gene (reference sequence). V lost 3 bases to trimming and J lost 4 bases; unmatched junction nucleotides: 7. CDR3 residues: CSARRTGTVYGYTF. The CDR3 DNA follows: TGCAGTGCTAGGAGGACAGGGACGGTCTATGGCTACACCTTC.

V is TRBV12-3 or TRBV12-4 and J is TRBJ1-6; D remains ambiguous. Trimming took off 1 base at V and 6 bases at J, with 7 bases between the two ends. The CDR3 contains 14 residues. The DNA of the CDR3 is TGTGCCAGCAGTTTAGGGCAGGTTAATTCACCCCTCCACTTT. Translating gives CASSLGQVNSPLHF.

The V gene is TRBV25-1, the J gene TRBJ2-3, with 8 bases fitting TRBD1. The CDR3 spans 14 residues. J was trimmed by 2 bases and V by 8 bases; bases with no gene match: 6. Germline CDR1 and CDR2: MGHDK and SYGVNS. The DNA of the CDR3 is TGTGCCAGCGTCCCGGGACAGGTCACAGATACGCAGTATTTT. It is translated as CASVPGQVTDTQYF.

The chain has TRBV7-6 and TRBJ2-7, with a possible D match to TRBD1 (5 bases). This CDR3 is 16 amino acids long. Trimming left V 1 base short and J 2 bases short, with 15 bases between. The germline gives CDR1 SGHVS, CDR2 FNYEAQ. CDR3 in amino acids: CASSLGPGHPTYEQYF. Written as DNA, the CDR3 is TGTGCCAGCAGCTTAGGTCCAGGACACCCAACCTACGAGCAGTACTTC.

This rearrangement joins TRBV18 to TRBJ2-7; possible D gene TRBD2, 5 bases. The germline gives CDR1 KGHSH, CDR2 LQKENI. This CDR3 is 15 amino acids long. The V end was cut by 2 bases, the J end by 0 bases, with 11 bases between. The CDR3 coding sequence is TGTGCCAGCTCACCAACGGCGGGTGACTCCTACGAGCAGTACTTC. This translates into CASSPTAGDSYEQYF.

The chain uses TRBV5-1 and TRBJ2-1; 13 bases agree with TRBD2. The V gene end was trimmed by 2 bases and the J gene end by 9 bases; junction bases not matched to a gene: 11. Germline loops: CDR1 SGHRS, CDR2 YFSETQ. This CDR3 comprises 17 residues. CDR3 region: CASSFILAGGTSIEQFF. The CDR3 region has the DNA TGCGCCAGCAGCTTTATACTAGCGGGAGGGACCTCCATTGAGCAGTTCTTC.

There are many counts of this clonotype. The chain couples TRBV29-1 to TRBJ1-2, with D hard to call. The V and J ends lost 4 bases and 4 bases respectively, with 10 bases between them. CDR1 and CDR2 (germline): SQVTM, ANQGSEA. CDR3 length: 12 amino acids. Here the CDR3 DNA reads TGCAGCGTTGGGTTCCAGAGCTATGGCTACACCTTC. This translates into CSVGFQSYGYTF.

V and J are TRBV4-1 and TRBJ1-3; 8 bases are shared with TRBD1. Per the germline V gene, CDR1 is MGHRA and CDR2 is YSYEKL. J gave up 3 bases and V 1 base, and 14 bases lay outside the gene matches. The CDR3 consists of 19 residues. CDR3 protein: CASSQAIDRGRPVGNTIYF. The CDR3 bases are TGCGCCAGCAGCCAAGCCATAGACAGGGGAAGGCCGGTTGGAAACACCATATATTTT.

This clonotype has a handful of counts. This sequence joins TRBV5-1 and TRBJ2-7; 9 bases match TRBD1. V lost 6 bases to trimming and J lost 1 base; unmatched junction nucleotides: 8. CDR1 and CDR2 from the germline V gene are SGHRS and YFSETQ. This CDR3 has 15 amino acids. CDR3 residues: CASTPNRGPSYEQYF. CDR3 bases: TGCGCCAGCACCCCCAACAGGGGGCCTTCCTACGAGCAGTACTTC.